This T cell receptor beta chain was captured in a study of cytomegalovirus exposure and HLA in healthy donors. General study findings and limits: Among TCR beta chains, those listed as cytomegalovirus-associated numbered more than 150.

In germline, CDR1 is SGDLS, CDR2 YYNGEE. The CDR3 has 18 amino acids. Trimming took 0 bases from V and 4 from J, leaving 22 bases between them. The protocol was immunoSEQ multiplex PCR, while the TCRdb copy is restricted to in-frame clones and leaves out a portion. The table lists some 170,000 clones, 86% of them singletons. As concerns this clone: Its antigen is as yet unknown.

This receptor was identified in a woman between 18 and 29 years old in good health and CMV-seronegative. This sequence joins TRBV9 and TRBJ1-1; D is unclear. The sequenced sample consisted of PBMCs. This chain's CDR3 is CASSVGQAKDWLGTEAFF. The CDR3 DNA reads as TGTGCCAGCAGCGTAGGGCAGGCGAAGGACTGGCTGGGCACTGAAGCTTTCTTT.